This T cell receptor (beta chain) came from a study of blood T cell repertoires in COVID-19. The wider study: COVID-19 samples, acute and convalescent, were from the United States, Italy and Spain. In each case, the material was cDNA or gDNA derived from T cells, B-cell-depleted T cells, or PBMCs.

This clone was seen more than once but under ten times. The CDR3 is made up of 16 amino acids. Germline CDR1 and CDR2: SSHAT and FNYEAQ (reference sequence). Trimming cost V 0 bases and J 2 bases, with 13 bases left between them. Libraries were prepared by immunoSEQ multiplex PCR; TCRdb keeps only in-frame clonotypes and omits some of them. This table has tens of thousands of clones, 82% appearing once. Sequences were obtained from peripheral blood. V gene TRBV7-7 combines with J gene TRBJ2-5; TRBD1 might be the D (5 bases). This TCR was recovered from a woman of 80 years or more with acute or convalescent COVID-19. The CDR3 region is CASSLAPGRVQETQYF. CDR3 in DNA: TGTGCCAGCAGCTTAGCCCCCGGCAGGGTTCAAGAGACCCAGTACTTC.